Each of the 7 T cell receptor beta chains below was sequenced from the same sample in a study of OX40 agonist ivuxolimab in advanced cancers. Sequenced by immunoSEQ multiplex PCR; TCRdb stores in-frame clones only, minus some. The repertoire includes 45,000 to 65,000 clones, about 90% of them detected once, and 6.9% sits in the top ten. Sample: CD4+ or CD8+ T cells sorted from blood, taken in a trial of the OX40 agonist ivuxolimab. These receptors were collected from an adult with an advanced solid tumor such as melanoma, head and neck, liver or kidney cancer.

A few counts support this clone. The J gene is TRBJ2-3, the V gene TRBV5-4, with D perhaps assigned TRBD1 or TRBD2 (5 bases each). V was cut by 0 bases and J by 6 bases, with 11 bases left in between. The CDR3 consists of 14 residues. Germline CDR1 is SGHNT and CDR2 is YYREEE (reference sequence). CDR3 residues: CASSLGGRTDTQYF. The DNA of the CDR3 is TGTGCCAGCAGCTTGGGGGGACGAACCGATACGCAGTATTTT.

The rearrangement joins TRBV11-2 to TRBJ1-2; tentative D call: TRBD1 (6 bases). The germline gives CDR1 SGHAT, CDR2 FQNNGV. Trimming shortened V by 5 bases and J by 8 bases, and 12 bases separated the two germline ends. CDR3 length equals 12 residues. The CDR3 protein is CASSPRTEGYTF. DNA for the CDR3: TGTGCCAGCAGCCCGAGGACAGAGGGCTACACCTTC.

This chain uses TRBV5-4 with TRBJ2-1; D is perhaps TRBD1 (5 bases). Trimming removed 6 bases from V and 6 bases from J, with 13 bases in between. Germline V gives CDR1 SGHNT, CDR2 YYREEE (reference sequence). This CDR3 region has 13 residues. The CDR3 is CASNQGVRNEQFF. As DNA, the CDR3 is TGTGCCAGCAACCAAGGGGTACGCAATGAGCAGTTCTTC. The complete variable domain, with remaining parts taken from reference TRBV5-4 and TRBJ2-1, reads ETGVTQSPTHLIKTRGQQVTLRCSSQSGHNTVSWYQQALGQGPQFIFQYYREEENGRGNFPPRFSGLQFPNYSSELNVNALELDDSALYLCASNQGVRNEQFFGPGTRLTVL.

The chain recombines TRBV6-5 with TRBJ1-4; D is unresolved. V was shortened by 8 bases and J by 7 bases, with 14 bases between the two germline ends. Looked up from germline, CDR1 is MNHEY and CDR2 is SVGAGI. CDR3 size: 13 residues. The CDR3 here is CASGGSRREKLFF. In nucleotides, the CDR3 is TGTGCCAGCGGAGGGTCGAGGCGTGAAAAACTGTTTTTT.

The rearrangement joins TRBV10-3 to TRBJ2-5; D might be TRBD2 (7 bases). CDR1 is ENHRY, CDR2 SYGVKD, per germline. Trimming took 4 bases from V and 2 from J, leaving 17 bases between them. This CDR3 is built from 16 residues. The CDR3 DNA reads TGTGCCATCAGTGCCCCCAAGGGGGAGGGGCAAGAGACCCAGTACTTC. Translation gives CAISAPKGEGQETQYF.

This rearrangement joins TRBV7-2 to TRBJ2-1; D gene uncertain. Germline loops: CDR1 SGHTA, CDR2 FQGNSA. V was trimmed by 5 bases and J by 1 base, leaving 12 bases between them. CDR3 length equals 15 residues. The CDR3 DNA reads TGTGCCAGCAGCCCCCGAGAAGGATCCTACAATGAGCAGTTCTTC. The encoded protein is CASSPREGSYNEQFF.

This clone occurred a few times. The chain links TRBV27 to TRBJ2-5, with no clear D. This CDR3 contains 11 residues. V was shortened by 6 bases and J by 1 base, with 3 bases between the two germline ends. Per germline, CDR1 MNHEY and CDR2 SMNVEV (reference sequence). The CDR3 DNA follows: TGTGCCAGCAGGTTCCAAGAGACCCAGTACTTC. This codes for CASRFQETQYF.